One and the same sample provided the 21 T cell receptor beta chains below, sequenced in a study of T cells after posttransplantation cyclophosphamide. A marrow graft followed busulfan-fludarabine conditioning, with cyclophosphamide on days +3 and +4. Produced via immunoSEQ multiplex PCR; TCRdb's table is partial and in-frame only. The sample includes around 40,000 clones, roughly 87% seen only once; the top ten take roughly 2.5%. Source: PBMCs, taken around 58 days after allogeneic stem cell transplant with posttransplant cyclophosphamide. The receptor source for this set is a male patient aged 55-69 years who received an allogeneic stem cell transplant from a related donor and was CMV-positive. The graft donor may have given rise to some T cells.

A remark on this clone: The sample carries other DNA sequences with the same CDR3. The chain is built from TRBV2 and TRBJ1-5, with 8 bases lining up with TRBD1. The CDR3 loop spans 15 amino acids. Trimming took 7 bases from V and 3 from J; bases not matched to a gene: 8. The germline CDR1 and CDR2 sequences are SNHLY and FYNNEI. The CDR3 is CASTLRQGINQPQHF. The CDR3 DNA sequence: TGTGCCAGCACCCTCCGACAGGGGATCAATCAGCCCCAGCATTTT.

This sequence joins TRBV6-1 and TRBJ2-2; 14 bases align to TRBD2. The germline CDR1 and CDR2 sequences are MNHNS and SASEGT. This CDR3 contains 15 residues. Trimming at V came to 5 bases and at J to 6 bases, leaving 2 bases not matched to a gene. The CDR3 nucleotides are TGTGCCAGCAGTCCGACTAGCGGGGGGGCCGGGGAGCTGTTTTTT. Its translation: CASSPTSGGAGELFF.

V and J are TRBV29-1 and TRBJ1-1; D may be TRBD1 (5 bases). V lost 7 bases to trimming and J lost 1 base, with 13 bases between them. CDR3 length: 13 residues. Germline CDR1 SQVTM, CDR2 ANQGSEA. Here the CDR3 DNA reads TGCAGCGCCTCGACAGACCAGAACACTGAAGCTTTCTTT. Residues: CSASTDQNTEAFF.

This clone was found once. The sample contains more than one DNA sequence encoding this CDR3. CDR3 residues: CASSYSGLQETQYF. CDR3 bases: TGTGCCAGCAGTTATTCGGGGTTACAAGAGACCCAGTACTTC. V is TRBV6-5 and J is TRBJ2-5; D perhaps matches TRBD2 (5 bases). Germline V lookup: CDR1 MNHEY, CDR2 SVGAGI. This CDR3 has 14 residues. Trimming removed 3 bases at V and 2 bases at J, with 10 bases between.

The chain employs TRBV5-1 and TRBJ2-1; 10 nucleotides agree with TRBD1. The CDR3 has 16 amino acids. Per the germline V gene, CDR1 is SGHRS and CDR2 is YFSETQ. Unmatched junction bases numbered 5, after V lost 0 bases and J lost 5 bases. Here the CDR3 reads CASSLGLGTGDNEQFF. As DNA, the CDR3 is TGCGCCAGCAGCTTGGGGCTCGGGACAGGGGACAATGAGCAGTTCTTC.

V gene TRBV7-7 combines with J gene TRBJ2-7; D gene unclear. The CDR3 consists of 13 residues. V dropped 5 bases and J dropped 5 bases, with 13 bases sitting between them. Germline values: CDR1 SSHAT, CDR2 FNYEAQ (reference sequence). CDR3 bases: TGTGCCAGCAGCCGTTCTCAGGCAGACGAGCAGTACTTC. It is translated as CASSRSQADEQYF.

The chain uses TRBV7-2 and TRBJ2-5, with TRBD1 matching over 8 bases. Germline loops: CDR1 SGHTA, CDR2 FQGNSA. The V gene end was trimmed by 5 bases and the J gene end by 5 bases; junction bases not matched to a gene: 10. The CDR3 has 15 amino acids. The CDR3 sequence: CASSPWTGIAETQYF. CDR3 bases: TGTGCCAGCAGCCCCTGGACAGGGATCGCGGAGACCCAGTACTTC.

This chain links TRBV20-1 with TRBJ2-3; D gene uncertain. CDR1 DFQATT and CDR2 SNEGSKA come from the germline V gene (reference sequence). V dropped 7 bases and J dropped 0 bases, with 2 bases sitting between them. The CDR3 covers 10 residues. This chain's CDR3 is CSVSTDTQYF. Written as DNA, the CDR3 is TGCAGTGTAAGCACAGATACGCAGTATTTT.

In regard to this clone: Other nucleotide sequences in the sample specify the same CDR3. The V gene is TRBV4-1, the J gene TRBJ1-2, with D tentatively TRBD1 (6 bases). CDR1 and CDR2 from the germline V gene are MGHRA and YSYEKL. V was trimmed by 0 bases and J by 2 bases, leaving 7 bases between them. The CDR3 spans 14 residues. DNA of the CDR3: TGCGCCAGCAGCCAAGACAGGGGAAACTATGGCTACACCTTC. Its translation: CASSQDRGNYGYTF.

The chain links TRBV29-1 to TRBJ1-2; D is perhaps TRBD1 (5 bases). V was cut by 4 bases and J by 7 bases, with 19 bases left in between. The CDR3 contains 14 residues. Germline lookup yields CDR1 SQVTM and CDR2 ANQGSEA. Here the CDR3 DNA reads TGCAGCGTTGTTTCTTCGGGGGTTGATCCTGGCTACACCTTC. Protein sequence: CSVVSSGVDPGYTF.

The CDR3 sequence: CATSRTLENGYTF. CDR3 DNA sequence: TGTGCCACCAGCAGAACCCTGGAGAATGGCTACACCTTC. The V and J genes are TRBV15 and TRBJ1-2, with D unclear. The length of the CDR3 is 13 residues. V was trimmed by 2 bases and J by 6 bases, leaving 10 bases between them. Germline CDR1 is LNHNV and CDR2 is YYDKDF (reference sequence).

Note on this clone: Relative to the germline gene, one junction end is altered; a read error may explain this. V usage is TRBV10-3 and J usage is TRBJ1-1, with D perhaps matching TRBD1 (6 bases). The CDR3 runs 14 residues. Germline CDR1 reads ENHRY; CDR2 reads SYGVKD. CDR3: CAIGERGGGAEAFF. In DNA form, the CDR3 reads TGTGCCATCGGTGAGCGTGGGGGCGGCGCTGAAGCTTTCTTT.

The CDR3 spells CSVVSLAKNIQYF. DNA for the CDR3: TGCAGCGTTGTGTCCCTAGCCAAAAACATTCAGTACTTC. This chain uses TRBV29-1 with TRBJ2-4; D gene ambiguous. CDR1 is SQVTM, CDR2 ANQGSEA, per germline. Trimming took 4 bases from V and 0 from J, leaving 7 bases between them. The CDR3 runs 13 residues.

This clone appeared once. The CDR3 DNA is TGTGCCAGCAGCATAAGTCGCGGTAGCGAGGAAAACGGGGAGCTGTTTTTT. Translating it yields CASSISRGSEENGELFF. The V call is TRBV21-1, the J call TRBJ2-2; TRBD2, the table's D call, lacks a check against the DNA. TRBV21-1 is marked as a pseudogene. The CDR3 has 17 residues.

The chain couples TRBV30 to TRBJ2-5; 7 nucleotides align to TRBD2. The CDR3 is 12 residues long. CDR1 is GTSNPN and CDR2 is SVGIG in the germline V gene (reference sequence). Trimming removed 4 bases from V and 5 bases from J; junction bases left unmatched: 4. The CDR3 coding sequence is TGTGCCTGGAAGGTGGGGGGGGAGACCCAGTACTTC. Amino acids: CAWKVGGETQYF.

CDR3 in amino acids: CASSPPGGDGEKLFF. DNA for the CDR3: TGTGCCAGCAGCCCCCCTGGGGGGGATGGGGAAAAACTGTTTTTT. The rearrangement joins TRBV5-6 to TRBJ1-4, with D possibly matching TRBD1 (5 bases). Per germline, CDR1 SGHDT and CDR2 YYEEEE. Between the trimmed V and J ends, which lost 4 bases and 8 bases, there was a span of 18 bases. This CDR3 contains 15 residues.

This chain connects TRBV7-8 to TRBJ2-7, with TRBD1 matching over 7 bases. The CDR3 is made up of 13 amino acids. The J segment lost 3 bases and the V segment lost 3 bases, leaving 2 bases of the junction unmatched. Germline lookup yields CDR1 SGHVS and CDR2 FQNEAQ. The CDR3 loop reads CASSLTGNYEQYV. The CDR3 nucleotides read TGTGCCAGCAGCTTGACAGGGAACTACGAGCAGTACGTC.

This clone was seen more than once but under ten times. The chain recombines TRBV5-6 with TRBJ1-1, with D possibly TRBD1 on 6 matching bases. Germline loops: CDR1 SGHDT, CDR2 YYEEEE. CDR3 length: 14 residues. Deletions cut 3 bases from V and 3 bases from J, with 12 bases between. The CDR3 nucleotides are TGTGCCAGCAGCTGGGGCGCAGGGGACACTGAAGCTTTCTTT. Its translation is CASSWGAGDTEAFF.

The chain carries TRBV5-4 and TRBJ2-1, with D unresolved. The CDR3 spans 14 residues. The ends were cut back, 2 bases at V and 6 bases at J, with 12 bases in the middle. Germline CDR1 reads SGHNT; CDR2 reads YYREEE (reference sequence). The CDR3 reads CASSLGEVRNEQFF. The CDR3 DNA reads TGTGCCAGCAGCTTAGGAGAAGTTCGCAATGAGCAGTTCTTC.

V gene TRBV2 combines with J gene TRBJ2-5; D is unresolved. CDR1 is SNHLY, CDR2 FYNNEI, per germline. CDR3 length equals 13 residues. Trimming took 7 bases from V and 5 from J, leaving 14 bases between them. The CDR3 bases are TGTGCCAGCATGGGTAAACTGCGGGAGACCCAGTACTTC. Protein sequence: CASMGKLRETQYF.

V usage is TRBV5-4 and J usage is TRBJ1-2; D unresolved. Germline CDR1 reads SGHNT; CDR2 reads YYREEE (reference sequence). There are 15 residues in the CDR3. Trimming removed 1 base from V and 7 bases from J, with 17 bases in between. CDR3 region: CASSLSVGSNSGYTF. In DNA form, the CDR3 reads TGTGCCAGCAGCTTGAGTGTAGGGAGTAATTCTGGCTACACCTTC.